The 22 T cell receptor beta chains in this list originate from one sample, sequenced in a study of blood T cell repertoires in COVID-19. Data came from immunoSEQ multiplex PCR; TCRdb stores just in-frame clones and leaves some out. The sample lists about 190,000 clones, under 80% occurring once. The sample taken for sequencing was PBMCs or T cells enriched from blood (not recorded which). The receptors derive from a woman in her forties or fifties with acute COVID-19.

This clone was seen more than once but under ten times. The CDR3 DNA reads TGTGCCAGTTGGGACAGAAAAGGCAATCAGCCCCAGCATTTT. It yields the protein CASWDRKGNQPQHF. V usage is TRBV19 and J usage is TRBJ1-5; 7 bases map to TRBD1. The CDR3 spans 14 residues. V lost 8 bases and J lost 2; bases outside the gene matches: 6. The germline V gene has CDR1 LNHDA and CDR2 SQIVND (reference sequence).

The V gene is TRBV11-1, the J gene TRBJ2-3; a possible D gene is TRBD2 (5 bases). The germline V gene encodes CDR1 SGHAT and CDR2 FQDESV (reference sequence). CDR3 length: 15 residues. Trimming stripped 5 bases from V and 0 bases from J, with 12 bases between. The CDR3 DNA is TGTGCCAGCAGCCCGGACTCTACTAGCACAGATACGCAGTATTTT. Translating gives CASSPDSTSTDTQYF.

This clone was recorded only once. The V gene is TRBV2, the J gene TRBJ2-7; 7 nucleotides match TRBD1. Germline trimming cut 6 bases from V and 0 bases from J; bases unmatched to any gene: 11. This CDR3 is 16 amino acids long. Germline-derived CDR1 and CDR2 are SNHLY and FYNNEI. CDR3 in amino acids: CASRGPKGAPSYEQYV. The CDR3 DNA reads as TGTGCCAGCAGGGGCCCTAAGGGGGCCCCCTCCTACGAGCAGTACGTC.

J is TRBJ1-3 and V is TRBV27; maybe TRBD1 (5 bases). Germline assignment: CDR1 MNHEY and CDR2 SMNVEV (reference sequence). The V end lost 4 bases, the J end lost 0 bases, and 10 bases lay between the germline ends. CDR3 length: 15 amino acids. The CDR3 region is CASSSYRNSGNTIYF. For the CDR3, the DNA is TGTGCCAGCAGTTCTTACAGGAACTCTGGAAACACCATATATTTT.

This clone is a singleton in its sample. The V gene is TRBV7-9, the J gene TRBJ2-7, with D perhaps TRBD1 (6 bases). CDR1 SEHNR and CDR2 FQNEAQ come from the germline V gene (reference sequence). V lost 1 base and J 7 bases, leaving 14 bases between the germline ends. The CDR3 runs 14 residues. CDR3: CASSLDAGAGEQYV. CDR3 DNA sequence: TGTGCCAGCAGCTTAGATGCAGGGGCCGGTGAGCAGTACGTC.

DNA of the CDR3: TGTGCCAGCAGCCCCGGGATTGGTCGAGATACGCAGTATTTT. Residues: CASSPGIGRDTQYF. V and J are TRBV3-1 (or the pseudogene TRBV3-2) and TRBJ2-3; tentatively, D is TRBD2 (5 bases). Germline lookup yields CDR1 LGHDT and CDR2 YNNKEL (reference sequence). The CDR3 extends over 14 amino acids. Deletions cut 4 bases from V and 5 bases from J, with 13 bases between.

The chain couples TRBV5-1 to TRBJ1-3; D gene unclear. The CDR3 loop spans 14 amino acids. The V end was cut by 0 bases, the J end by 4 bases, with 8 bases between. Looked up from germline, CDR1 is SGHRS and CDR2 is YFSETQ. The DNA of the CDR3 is TGCGCCAGCAGCTTGGAAATACAGGGAAACACCATATATTTT. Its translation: CASSLEIQGNTIYF.

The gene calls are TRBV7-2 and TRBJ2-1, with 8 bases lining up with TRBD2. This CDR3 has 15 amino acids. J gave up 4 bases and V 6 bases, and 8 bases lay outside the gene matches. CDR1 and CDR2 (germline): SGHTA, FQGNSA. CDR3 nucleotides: TGTGCCAGCAGGACGAACCGGGGGGGTTACAATGAGCAGTTCTTC. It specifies CASRTNRGGYNEQFF.

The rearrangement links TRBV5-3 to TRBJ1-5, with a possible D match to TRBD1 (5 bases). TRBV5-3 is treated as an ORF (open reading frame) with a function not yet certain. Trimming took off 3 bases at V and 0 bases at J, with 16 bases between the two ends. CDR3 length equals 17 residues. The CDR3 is CARSWSRRGYSNQPQHF. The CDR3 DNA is TGTGCCAGAAGCTGGAGTCGTCGGGGGTATAGCAATCAGCCCCAGCATTTT.

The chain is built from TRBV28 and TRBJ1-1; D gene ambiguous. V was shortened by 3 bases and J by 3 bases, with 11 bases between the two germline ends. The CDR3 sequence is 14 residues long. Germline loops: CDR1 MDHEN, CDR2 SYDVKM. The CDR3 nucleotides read TGTGCCAGCAGTTTTTCTCTGCGGGACACTGAAGCTTTCTTT. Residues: CASSFSLRDTEAFF.

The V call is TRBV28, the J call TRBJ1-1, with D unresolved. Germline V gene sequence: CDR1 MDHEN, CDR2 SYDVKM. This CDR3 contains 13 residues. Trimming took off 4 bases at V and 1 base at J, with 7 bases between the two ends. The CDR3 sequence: CASSYLANTEAFF. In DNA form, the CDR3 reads TGTGCCAGCAGTTACCTGGCGAACACTGAAGCTTTCTTT.

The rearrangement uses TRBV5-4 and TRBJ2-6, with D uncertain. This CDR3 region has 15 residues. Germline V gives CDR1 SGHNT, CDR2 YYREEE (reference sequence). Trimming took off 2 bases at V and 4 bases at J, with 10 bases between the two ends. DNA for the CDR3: TGTGCCAGCAGCTTTCCTCGGGTCGGGGCCAACGTCCTGACTTTC. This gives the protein CASSFPRVGANVLTF.

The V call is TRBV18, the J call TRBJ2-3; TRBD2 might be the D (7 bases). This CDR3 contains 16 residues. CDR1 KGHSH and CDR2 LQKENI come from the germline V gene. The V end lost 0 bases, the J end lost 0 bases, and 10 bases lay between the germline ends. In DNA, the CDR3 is TGTGCCAGCTCACCACCGAAGGGGGGGAGCACAGATACGCAGTATTTT. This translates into CASSPPKGGSTDTQYF.

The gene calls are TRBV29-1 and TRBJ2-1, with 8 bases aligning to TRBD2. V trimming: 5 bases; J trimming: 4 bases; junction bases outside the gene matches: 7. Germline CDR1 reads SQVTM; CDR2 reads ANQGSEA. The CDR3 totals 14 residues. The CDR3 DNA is TGCAGCGTTTATGAGACTAGCGCATACAATGAGCAGTTCTTC. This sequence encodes CSVYETSAYNEQFF.

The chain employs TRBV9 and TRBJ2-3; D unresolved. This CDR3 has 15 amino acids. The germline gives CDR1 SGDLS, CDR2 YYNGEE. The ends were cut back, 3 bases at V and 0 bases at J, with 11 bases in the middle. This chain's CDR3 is CASSARPRSTDTQYF. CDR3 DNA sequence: TGTGCCAGCAGCGCTCGACCGAGGAGCACAGATACGCAGTATTTT.

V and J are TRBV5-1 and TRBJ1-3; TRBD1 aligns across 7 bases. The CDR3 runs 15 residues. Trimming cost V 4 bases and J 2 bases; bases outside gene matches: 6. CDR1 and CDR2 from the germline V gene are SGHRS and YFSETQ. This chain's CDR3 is CASSVTGDPGNTIYF. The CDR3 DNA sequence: TGCGCCAGCAGCGTTACAGGGGATCCTGGAAACACCATATATTTT. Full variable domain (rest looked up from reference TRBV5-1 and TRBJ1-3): KAGVTQTPRYLIKTRGQQVTLSCSPISGHRSVSWYQQTPGQGLQFLFEYFSETQRNKGNFPGRFSGRQFSNSRSEMNVSTLELGDSALYLCASSVTGDPGNTIYFGEGSWLTVV.

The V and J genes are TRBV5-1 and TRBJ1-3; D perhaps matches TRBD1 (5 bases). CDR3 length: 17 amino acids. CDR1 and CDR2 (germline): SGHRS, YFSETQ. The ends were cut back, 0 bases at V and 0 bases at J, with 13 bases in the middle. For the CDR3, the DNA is TGCGCCAGCAGCTTGGCCGGGGGTATCCTCTCTGGAAACACCATATATTTT. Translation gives CASSLAGGILSGNTIYF.

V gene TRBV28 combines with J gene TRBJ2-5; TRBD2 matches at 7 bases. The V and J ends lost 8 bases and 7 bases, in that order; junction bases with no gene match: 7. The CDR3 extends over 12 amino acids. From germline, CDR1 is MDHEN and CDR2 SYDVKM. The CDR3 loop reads CASGIGEGTQYF. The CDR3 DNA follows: TGTGCCAGCGGAATTGGGGAGGGGACCCAGTACTTC.

The CDR3 coding sequence is TGCAGCGTGGGGGGGGGACAGGGAGCCTACAATGAGCAGTTCTTC. Translating gives CSVGGGQGAYNEQFF. This chain connects TRBV29-1 to TRBJ2-1; 9 bases line up with TRBD1. Germline assignment: CDR1 SQVTM and CDR2 ANQGSEA. This CDR3 has 15 amino acids. V dropped 6 bases and J dropped 2; count of bases not matched to a gene: 8.

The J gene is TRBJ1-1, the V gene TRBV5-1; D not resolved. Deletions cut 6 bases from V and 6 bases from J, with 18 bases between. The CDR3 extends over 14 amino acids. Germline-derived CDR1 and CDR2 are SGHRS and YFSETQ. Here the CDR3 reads CASKARIQVAEAFF. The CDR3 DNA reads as TGCGCCAGCAAAGCTAGGATACAAGTGGCTGAAGCTTTCTTT.

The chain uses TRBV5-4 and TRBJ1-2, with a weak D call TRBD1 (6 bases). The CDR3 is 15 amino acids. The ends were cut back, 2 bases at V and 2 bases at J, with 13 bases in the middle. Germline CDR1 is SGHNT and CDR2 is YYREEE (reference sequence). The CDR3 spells CASSFVGTPNYGYTF. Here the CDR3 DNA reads TGTGCCAGCAGCTTTGTGGGGACACCCAACTATGGCTACACCTTC.

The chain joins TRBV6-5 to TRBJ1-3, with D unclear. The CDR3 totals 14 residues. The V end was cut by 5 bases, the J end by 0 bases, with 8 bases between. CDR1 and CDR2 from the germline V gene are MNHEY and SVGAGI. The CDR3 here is CASSRDSSGNTIYF. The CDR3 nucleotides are TGTGCCAGCAGTCGGGATAGCTCTGGAAACACCATATATTTT.